The source of this T cell receptor (beta chain) is a study of CD8+ T cells in alopecia areata. Study at large: By percentage of affected scalp area, the severity of treated patients was scored. Study findings and constraints: On tofacitinib, scalp clonality and expanded CD8+ clones among top 100 fell significantly.

Extracted from the samples, RNA was reverse transcribed into cDNA to serve as the sequencing template. TCRdb's table, derived via immunoSEQ multiplex PCR, lists solely in-frame clones and lacks some. The sample contains about 270,000 clones, about 62% of which appear only once. Treatment of the sample: oral pan-JAK inhibitor, 5-10 mg twice daily. Concerning this clone itself: Antigen specificity is unknown.

The clonotype comes from a human donor with alopecia areata. Sequenced here: CD4+ T cells sorted from blood, sampled at week 52, from a patient treated with tofacitinib.

The CDR3 protein is CASSLALAGYEQYF. CDR3 nucleotides: TGTGCCAGCAGCTTAGCGCTGGCCGGCTACGAGCAGTACTTC. The chain links TRBV7-2 to TRBJ2-7; D is undetermined. V gave up 0 bases and J gave up 3 bases, with 9 bases separating them. CDR3 length: 14 residues. Germline lookup yields CDR1 SGHTA and CDR2 FQGNSA.